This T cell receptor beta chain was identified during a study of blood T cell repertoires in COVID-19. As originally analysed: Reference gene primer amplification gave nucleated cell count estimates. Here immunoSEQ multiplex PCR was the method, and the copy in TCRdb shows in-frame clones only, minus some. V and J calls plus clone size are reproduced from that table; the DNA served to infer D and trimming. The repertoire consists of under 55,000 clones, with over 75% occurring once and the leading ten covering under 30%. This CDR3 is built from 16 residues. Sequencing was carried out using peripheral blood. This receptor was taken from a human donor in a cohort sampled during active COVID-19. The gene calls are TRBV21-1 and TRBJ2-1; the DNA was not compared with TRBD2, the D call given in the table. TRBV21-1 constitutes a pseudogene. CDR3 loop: CASSTRLAPLYNEQFF. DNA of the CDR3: TGTGCCAGCAGCACCCGACTAGCCCCCCTCTACAATGAGCAGTTCTTC.